This T cell receptor beta chain is drawn from a study of PD-L1 blockade in urothelial cancer. Time point in this sample: peripheral blood 6 weeks after treatment start. The protocol was immunoSEQ multiplex PCR, while the TCRdb copy is restricted to in-frame clones and leaves out a portion. The profile shows 75,000 to 100,000 clones, less than 85% of them singletons. The sample was PBMCs, taken around atezolizumab (anti-PD-L1) treatment. This TCR derives from an older man with urothelial cancer.

This CDR3 is CASSITGVGTEAFF. Written as DNA, the CDR3 is TGTGCCAGCAGCATTACAGGGGTGGGCACTGAAGCTTTCTTT. V usage is TRBV7-2 and J usage is TRBJ1-1; TRBD1 agrees at 7 bases. The CDR3 has 14 amino acids. J was trimmed by 4 bases and V by 5 bases; bases with no gene match: 7. The V gene's germline CDR1 is SGHTA and CDR2 FQGNSA.